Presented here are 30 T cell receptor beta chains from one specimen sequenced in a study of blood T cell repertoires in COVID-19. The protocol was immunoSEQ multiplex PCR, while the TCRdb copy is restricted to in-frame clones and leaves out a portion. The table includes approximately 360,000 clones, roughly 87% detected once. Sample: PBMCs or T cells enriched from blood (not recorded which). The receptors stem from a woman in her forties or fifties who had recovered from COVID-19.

For the CDR3, the DNA is TGTGCCAGCTTACCGGGACAGGGGTCGAATGAGCAGTTCTTC. Translating it yields CASLPGQGSNEQFF. This chain links TRBV19 with TRBJ2-1; the match to TRBD1 covers 10 bases. V lost 9 bases, J lost 7 bases, and 9 bases stayed unmatched. This CDR3 is built from 14 residues. Germline V gene lookup returns CDR1 LNHDA and CDR2 SQIVND (reference sequence).

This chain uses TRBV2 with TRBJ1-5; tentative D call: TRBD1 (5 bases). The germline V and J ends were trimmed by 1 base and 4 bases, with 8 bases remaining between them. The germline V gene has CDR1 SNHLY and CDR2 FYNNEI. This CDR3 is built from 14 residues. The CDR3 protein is CASSEGTLNQPQHF. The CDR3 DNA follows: TGTGCCAGCAGTGAAGGGACACTTAATCAGCCCCAGCATTTT.

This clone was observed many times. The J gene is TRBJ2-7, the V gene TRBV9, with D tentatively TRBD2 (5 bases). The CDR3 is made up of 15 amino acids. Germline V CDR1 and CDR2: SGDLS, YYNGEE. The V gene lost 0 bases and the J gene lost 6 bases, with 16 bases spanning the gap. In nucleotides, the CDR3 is TGTGCCAGCAGCGTAGGGGCGGGCCTGTATGTCGAGCAGTACTTC. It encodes CASSVGAGLYVEQYF.

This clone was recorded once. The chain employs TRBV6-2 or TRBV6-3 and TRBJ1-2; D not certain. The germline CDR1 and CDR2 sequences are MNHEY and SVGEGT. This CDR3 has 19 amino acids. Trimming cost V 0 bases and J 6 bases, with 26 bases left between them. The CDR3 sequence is CASSYSLSKSGRPRHGYTF. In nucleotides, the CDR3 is TGTGCCAGCAGTTACTCATTATCAAAAAGTGGAAGGCCGAGGCATGGCTACACCTTC.

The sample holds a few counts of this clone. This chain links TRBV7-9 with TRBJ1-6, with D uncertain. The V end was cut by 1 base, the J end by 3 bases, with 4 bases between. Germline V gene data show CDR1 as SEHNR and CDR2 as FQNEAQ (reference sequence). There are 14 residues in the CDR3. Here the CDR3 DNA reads TGTGCCAGCAGCTTAGGAGACTATAATTCACCCCTCCACTTT. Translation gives CASSLGDYNSPLHF.

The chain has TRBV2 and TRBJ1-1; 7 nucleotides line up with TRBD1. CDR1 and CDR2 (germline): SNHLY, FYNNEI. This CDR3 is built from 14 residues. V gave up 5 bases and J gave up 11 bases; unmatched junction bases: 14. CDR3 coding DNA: TGTGCCAGCAGTCCGACAGGGAATGTGCCGGGGGCTTTCTTT. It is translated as CASSPTGNVPGAFF.

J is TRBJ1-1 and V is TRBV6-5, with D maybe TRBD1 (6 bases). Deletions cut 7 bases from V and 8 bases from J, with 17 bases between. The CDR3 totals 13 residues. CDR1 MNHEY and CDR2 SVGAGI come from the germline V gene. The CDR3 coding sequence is TGTGCCAGCACCACGACGGGACAAACCGAAGCTTTCTTT. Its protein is CASTTTGQTEAFF.

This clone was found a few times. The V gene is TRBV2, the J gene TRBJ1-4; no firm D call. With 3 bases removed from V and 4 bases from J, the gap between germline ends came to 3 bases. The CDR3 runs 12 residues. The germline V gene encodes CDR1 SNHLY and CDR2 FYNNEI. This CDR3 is CASSDLNEKLFF. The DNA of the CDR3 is TGTGCCAGCAGTGATCTTAATGAAAAACTGTTTTTT.

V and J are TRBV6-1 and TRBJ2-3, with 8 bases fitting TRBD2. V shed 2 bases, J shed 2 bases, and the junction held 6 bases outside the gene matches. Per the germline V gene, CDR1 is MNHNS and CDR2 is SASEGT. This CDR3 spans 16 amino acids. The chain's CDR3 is CASSEISGILTDTQYF. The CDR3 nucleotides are TGTGCCAGCAGTGAAATTAGCGGGATCCTCACAGATACGCAGTATTTT.

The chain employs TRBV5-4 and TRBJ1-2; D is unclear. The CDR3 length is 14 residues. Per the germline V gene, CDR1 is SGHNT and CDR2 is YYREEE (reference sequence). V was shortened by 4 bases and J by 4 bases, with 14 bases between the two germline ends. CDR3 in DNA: TGTGCCAGCAGCCAGAATGCGGGAGGCTATGGCTACACCTTC. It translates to CASSQNAGGYGYTF. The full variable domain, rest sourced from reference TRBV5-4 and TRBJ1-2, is ETGVTQSPTHLIKTRGQQVTLRCSSQSGHNTVSWYQQALGQGPQFIFQYYREEENGRGNFPPRFSGLQFPNYSSELNVNALELDDSALYLCASSQNAGGYGYTFGSGTRLTVV.

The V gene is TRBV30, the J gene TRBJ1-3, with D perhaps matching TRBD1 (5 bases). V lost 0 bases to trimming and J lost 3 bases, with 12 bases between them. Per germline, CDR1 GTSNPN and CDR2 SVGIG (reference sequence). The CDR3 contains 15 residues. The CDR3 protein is CAWSVGGGGGNTIYF. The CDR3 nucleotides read TGTGCCTGGAGTGTAGGTGGGGGAGGTGGAAACACCATATATTTT. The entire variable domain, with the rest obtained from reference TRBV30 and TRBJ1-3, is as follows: SQTIHQWPATLVQPVGSPLSLECTVEGTSNPNLYWYRQAAGRGLQLLFYSVGIGQISSEVPQNLSASRPQDRQFILSSKKLLLSDSGFYLCAWSVGGGGGNTIYFGEGSWLTVV.

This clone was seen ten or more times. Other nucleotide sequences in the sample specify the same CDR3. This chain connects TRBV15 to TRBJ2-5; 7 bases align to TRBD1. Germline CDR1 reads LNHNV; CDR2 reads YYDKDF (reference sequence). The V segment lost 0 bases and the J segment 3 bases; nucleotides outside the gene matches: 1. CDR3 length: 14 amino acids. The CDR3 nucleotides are TGTGCCACCAGCAGAGATGGGACAGAAGAGACCCAGTACTTC. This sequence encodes CATSRDGTEETQYF.

CDR3 region: CASSREVGYGYTF. The CDR3 DNA sequence: TGTGCCAGCAGTCGGGAGGTAGGCTATGGCTACACCTTC. The chain has TRBV6-4 and TRBJ1-2, with no clear D. The CDR3 has 13 residues. Trimming shortened V by 5 bases and J by 4 bases, and 11 bases separated the two germline ends. From germline, CDR1 is MRHNA and CDR2 SNTAGT.

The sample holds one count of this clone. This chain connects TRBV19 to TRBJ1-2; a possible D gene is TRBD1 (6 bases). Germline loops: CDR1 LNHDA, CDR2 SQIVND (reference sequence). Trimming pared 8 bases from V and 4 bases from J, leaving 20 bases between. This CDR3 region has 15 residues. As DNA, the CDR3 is TGTGCCAGTCAGAACAACGGGGGGGCGCGCTATGGCTACACCTTC. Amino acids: CASQNNGGARYGYTF. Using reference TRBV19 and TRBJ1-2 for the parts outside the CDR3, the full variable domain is DGGITQSPKYLFRKEGQNVTLSCEQNLNHDAMYWYRQDPGQGLRLIYYSQIVNDFQKGDIAEGYSVSREKKESFPLTVTSAQKNPTAFYLCASQNNGGARYGYTFGSGTRLTVV.

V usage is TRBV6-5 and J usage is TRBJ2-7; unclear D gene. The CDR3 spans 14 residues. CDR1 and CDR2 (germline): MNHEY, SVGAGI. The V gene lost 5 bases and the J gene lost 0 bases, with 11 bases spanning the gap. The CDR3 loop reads CASSPVLSSYEQYF. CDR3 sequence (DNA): TGTGCCAGCAGTCCTGTCCTGAGCTCCTACGAGCAGTACTTC.

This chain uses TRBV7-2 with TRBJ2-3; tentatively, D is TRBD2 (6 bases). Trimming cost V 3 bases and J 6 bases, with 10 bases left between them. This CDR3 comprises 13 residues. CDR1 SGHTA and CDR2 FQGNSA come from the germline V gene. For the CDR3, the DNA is TGTGCCAGCAGCTTTGGGACTGGGGATACGCAGTATTTT. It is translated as CASSFGTGDTQYF.

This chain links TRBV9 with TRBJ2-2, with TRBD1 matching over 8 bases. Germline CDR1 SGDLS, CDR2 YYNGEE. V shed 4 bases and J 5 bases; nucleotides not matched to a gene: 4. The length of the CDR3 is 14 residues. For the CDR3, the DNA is TGTGCCAGCAGCCCCCGGACAGGGACCGGGGAGCTGTTTTTT. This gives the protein CASSPRTGTGELFF.

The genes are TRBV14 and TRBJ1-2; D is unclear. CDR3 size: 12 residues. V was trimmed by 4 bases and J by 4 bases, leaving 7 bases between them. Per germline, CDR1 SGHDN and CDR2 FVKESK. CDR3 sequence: CASSPGLYGYTF. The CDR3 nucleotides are TGTGCCAGCAGCCCAGGACTCTATGGCTACACCTTC.

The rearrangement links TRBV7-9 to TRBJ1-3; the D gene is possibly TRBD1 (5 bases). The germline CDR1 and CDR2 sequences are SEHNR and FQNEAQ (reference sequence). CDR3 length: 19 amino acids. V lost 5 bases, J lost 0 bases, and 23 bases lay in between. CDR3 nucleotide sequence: TGTGCCAGCAGCCCGTCCGCTCGTTCGCCAGGGAACTCTGGAAACACCATATATTTT. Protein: CASSPSARSPGNSGNTIYF.

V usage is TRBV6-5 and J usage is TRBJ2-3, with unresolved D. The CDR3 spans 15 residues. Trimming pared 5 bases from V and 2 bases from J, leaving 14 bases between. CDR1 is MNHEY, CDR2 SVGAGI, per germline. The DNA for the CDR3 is TGTGCCAGCAGTCCGCGACACGCGTCCACAGATACGCAGTATTTT. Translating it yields CASSPRHASTDTQYF.

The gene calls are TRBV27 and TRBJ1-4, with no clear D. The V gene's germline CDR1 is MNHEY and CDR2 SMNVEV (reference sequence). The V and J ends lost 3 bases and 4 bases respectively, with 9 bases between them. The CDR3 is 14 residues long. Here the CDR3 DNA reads TGTGCCAGCAGTTTTAGATTTGGTAATGAAAAACTGTTTTTT. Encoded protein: CASSFRFGNEKLFF.

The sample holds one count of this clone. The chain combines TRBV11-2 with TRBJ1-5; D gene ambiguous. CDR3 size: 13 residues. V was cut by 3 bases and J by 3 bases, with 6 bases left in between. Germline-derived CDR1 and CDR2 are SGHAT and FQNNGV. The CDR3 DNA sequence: TGTGCCAGCAGCTTTGGCCTCAATCAGCCCCAGCATTTT. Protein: CASSFGLNQPQHF.

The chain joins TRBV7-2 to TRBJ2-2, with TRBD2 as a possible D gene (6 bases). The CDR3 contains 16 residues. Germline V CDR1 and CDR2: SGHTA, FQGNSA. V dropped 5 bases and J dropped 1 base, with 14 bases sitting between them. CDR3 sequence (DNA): TGTGCCAGCAGCATAACCGGGACTCAGAACACCGGGGAGCTGTTTTTT. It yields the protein CASSITGTQNTGELFF.

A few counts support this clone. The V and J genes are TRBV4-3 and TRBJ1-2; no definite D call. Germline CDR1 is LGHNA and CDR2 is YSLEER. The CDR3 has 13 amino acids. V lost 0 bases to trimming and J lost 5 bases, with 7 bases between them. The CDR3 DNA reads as TGCGCCAGCAGCCAAGATCCCCGTTATGGCTACACCTTC. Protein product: CASSQDPRYGYTF.

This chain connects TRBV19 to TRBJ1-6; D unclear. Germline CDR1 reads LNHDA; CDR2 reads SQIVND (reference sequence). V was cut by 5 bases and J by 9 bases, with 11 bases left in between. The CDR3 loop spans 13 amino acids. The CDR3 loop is CASSPLESSPLHF. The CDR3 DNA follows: TGTGCCAGTAGTCCACTGGAGAGTTCACCCCTCCACTTT.

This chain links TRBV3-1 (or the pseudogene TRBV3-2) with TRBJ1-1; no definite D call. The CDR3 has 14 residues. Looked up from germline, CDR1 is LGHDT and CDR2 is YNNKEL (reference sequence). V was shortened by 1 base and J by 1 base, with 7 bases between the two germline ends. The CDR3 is CASSQVDSNTEAFF. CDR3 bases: TGTGCCAGCAGCCAAGTGGACTCGAACACTGAAGCTTTCTTT.

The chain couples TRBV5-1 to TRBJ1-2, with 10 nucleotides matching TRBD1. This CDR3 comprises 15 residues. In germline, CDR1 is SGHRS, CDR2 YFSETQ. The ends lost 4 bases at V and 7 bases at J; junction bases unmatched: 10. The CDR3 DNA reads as TGCGCCAGCAGCCCCACCGGGACAGGGGCTCCTGGCTACACCTTC. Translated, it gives CASSPTGTGAPGYTF.

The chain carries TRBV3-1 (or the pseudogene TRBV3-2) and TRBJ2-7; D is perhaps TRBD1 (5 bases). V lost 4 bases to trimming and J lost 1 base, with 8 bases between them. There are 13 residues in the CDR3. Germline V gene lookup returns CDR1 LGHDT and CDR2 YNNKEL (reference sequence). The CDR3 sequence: CASSRTGSYEQYF. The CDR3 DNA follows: TGTGCCAGCAGCCGAACAGGATCCTACGAGCAGTACTTC.

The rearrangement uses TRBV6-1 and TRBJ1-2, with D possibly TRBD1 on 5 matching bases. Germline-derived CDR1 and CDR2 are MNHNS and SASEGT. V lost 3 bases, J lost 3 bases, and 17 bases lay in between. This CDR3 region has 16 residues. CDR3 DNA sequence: TGTGCCAGCAGTGAGATTCCGTTCAGGGTGGACTATGGCTACACCTTC. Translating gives CASSEIPFRVDYGYTF.

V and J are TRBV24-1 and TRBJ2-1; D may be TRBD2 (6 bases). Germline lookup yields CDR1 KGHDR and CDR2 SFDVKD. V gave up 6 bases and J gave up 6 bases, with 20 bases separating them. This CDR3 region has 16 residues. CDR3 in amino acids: CATSIGGTGSGNEQFF. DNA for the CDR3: TGTGCCACCAGTATCGGCGGGACGGGATCGGGCAATGAGCAGTTCTTC.